Detailed here is one T cell receptor beta chain. Its cognate antigen is unknown. Time point of the sample: week 3, after first cycle of checkpoint inhibitor. No patient had earlier systemic cancer treatment, concurrent immunosuppressants, or another active cancer. The V end lost 0 bases, the J end lost 6 bases, and 6 bases lay between the germline ends. This CDR3 is built from 12 residues. CDR1 is SGHAT and CDR2 is FQNNGV in the germline V gene. The source of the sample is a study of blood T cell dynamics during melanoma immunotherapy. Study summary: Patients with metastatic melanoma got pembrolizumab or nivolumab-ipilimumab as first-line care. Overall study results and limits: Unlike progressors, later disease-control patients had W3 repertoires gaining clonality or diversity.

A fixed DNA input of around 0.35 ug was used per bulk PBMC sample. TCRdb keeps only in-frame clones here, not all; method: immunoSEQ multiplex PCR. The sample lists about 19,000 clones; 70% to 90% were seen once. This receptor was taken from a human donor with melanoma. Source: blood, taken from a patient treated with checkpoint blockade. The V and J genes are TRBV11-2 and TRBJ2-7; D is unresolved. CDR3 residues: CASSLEDAEQYF. The CDR3 nucleotides read TGTGCCAGCAGCTTAGAGGATGCCGAGCAGTACTTC.